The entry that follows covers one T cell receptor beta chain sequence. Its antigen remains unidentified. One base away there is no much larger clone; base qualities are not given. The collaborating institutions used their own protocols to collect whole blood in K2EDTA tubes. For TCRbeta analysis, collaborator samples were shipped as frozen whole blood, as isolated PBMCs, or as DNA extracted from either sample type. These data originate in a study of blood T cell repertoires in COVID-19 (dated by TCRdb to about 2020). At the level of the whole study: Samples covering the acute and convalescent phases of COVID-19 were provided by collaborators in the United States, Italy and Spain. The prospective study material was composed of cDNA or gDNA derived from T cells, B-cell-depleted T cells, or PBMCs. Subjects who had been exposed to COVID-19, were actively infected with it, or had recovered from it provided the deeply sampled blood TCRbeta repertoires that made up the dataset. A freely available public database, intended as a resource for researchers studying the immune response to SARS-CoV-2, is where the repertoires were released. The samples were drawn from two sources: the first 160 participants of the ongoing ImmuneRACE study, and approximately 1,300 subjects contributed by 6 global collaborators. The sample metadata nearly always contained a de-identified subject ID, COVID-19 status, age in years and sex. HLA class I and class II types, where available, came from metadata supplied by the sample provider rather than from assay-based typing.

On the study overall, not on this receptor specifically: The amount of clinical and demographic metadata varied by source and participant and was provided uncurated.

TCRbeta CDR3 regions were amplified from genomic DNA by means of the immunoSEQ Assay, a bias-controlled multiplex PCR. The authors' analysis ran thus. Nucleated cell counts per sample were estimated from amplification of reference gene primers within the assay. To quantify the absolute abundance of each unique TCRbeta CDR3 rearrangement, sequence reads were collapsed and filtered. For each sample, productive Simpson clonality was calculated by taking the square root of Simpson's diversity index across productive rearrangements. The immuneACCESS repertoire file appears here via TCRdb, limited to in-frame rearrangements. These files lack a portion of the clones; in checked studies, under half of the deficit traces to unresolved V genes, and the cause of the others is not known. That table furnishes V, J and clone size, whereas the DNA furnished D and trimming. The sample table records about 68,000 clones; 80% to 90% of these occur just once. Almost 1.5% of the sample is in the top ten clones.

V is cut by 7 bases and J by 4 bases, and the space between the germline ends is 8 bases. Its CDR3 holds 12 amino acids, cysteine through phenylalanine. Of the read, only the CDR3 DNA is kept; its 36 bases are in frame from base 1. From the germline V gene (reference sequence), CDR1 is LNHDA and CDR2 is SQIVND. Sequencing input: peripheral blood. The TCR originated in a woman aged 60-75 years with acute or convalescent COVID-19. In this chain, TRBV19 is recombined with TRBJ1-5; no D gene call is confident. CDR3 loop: CASKEANQPQHF. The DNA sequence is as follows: TGTGCCAGTAAGGAGGCTAATCAGCCCCAGCATTTT.